A single sample gave rise to the 23 T cell receptor beta chains below, sequenced in a study of blood T cell repertoires in COVID-19 (TCRdb year 2020). Library generation was performed with the immunoSEQ multiplex PCR assay. This immuneACCESS table, as held by TCRdb, lists in-frame sequences with V and J called but not all clones. Of the missing ones, under half trace to an unresolved V gene in checked studies; the others have no known cause. The sample table lists 120,000 or so clones, around 80% of them with a count of one. More than 5% of the sample is in the top ten clones. Sample: peripheral blood. The receptor set was obtained from a man of 80 years or more with active or convalescent COVID-19.

A single count supports this clone. The rearrangement joins TRBV28 to TRBJ1-1; no clear D gene. In germline, CDR1 is MDHEN, CDR2 SYDVKM. V shed 2 bases and J shed 3 bases, with 4 bases lying between them. This CDR3 region has 12 residues. CDR3 residues: CASSLLDTEAFF. DNA of the CDR3: TGTGCCAGCAGTTTACTTGACACTGAAGCTTTCTTT. The whole variable domain, remainder taken from reference TRBV28 and TRBJ1-1, is DVKVTQSSRYLVKRTGEKVFLECVQDMDHENMFWYRQDPGLGLRLIYFSYDVKMKEKGDIPEGYSVSREKKERFSLILESASTNQTSMYLCASSLLDTEAFFGQGTRLTVV.

The chain has TRBV7-2 and TRBJ1-5, with D perhaps TRBD1 (6 bases). CDR1 SGHTA and CDR2 FQGNSA come from the germline V gene. Trimming took off 5 bases at V and 3 bases at J, with 14 bases between the two ends. The CDR3 covers 15 residues. The CDR3: CASSRTQGPNQPQHF. CDR3 coding DNA: TGTGCCAGCAGCCGTACCCAGGGGCCCAATCAGCCCCAGCATTTT.

The rearrangement links TRBV3-1 (or the pseudogene TRBV3-2) to TRBJ1-2; D uncertain. The ends were cut back, 0 bases at V and 1 base at J, with 6 bases in the middle. Germline CDR1 reads LGHDT; CDR2 reads YNNKEL (reference sequence). The CDR3 totals 14 residues. CDR3 nucleotides: TGTGCCAGCAGCCAAGATTCGGTTAACTATGGCTACACCTTC. It yields the protein CASSQDSVNYGYTF.

This chain uses TRBV29-1 with TRBJ1-5, with 8 positions matching TRBD1. Germline assignment: CDR1 SQVTM and CDR2 ANQGSEA. V shed 4 bases and J 4 bases; nucleotides not matched to a gene: 12. The CDR3 covers 16 residues. The CDR3 DNA reads as TGCAGCGTTGGATTATATGGGACAGGTCCTAATCAGCCCCAGCATTTT. Its translation is CSVGLYGTGPNQPQHF.

The rearrangement links TRBV24-1 to TRBJ2-1, with D tentatively TRBD1 (6 bases). Trimming pared 5 bases from V and 5 bases from J, leaving 15 bases between. CDR3 length: 15 amino acids. Germline loops: CDR1 KGHDR, CDR2 SFDVKD. The CDR3 loop is CATSGSKGTNNEQFF. The DNA for the CDR3 is TGTGCCACCAGTGGCTCGAAAGGGACAAACAATGAGCAGTTCTTC.

The chain joins TRBV5-8 to TRBJ1-3; maybe TRBD1 (6 bases). There are 15 residues in the CDR3. The V end lost 4 bases, the J end lost 3 bases, and 14 bases lay between the germline ends. CDR1 is SGHTS, CDR2 YDEGEE, per germline. The CDR3 DNA reads as TGTGCCAGCAGCGCTGTGACAGGAGTTGGAAACACCATATATTTT. Translation gives CASSAVTGVGNTIYF. The variable domain in full, completed from reference TRBV5-8 and TRBJ1-3, reads EAGVTQSPTHLIKTRGQQATLRCSPISGHTSVYWYQQALGLGLQFLLWYDEGEERNRGNFPPRFSGRQFPNYSSELNVNALELEDSALYLCASSAVTGVGNTIYFGEGSWLTVV.

This clone was seen a few times. This chain connects TRBV28 to TRBJ1-5; D uncertain. The CDR3 has 14 residues. V gave up 6 bases and J gave up 0 bases, with 9 bases separating them. From germline, CDR1 is MDHEN and CDR2 SYDVKM. The CDR3 DNA reads TGTGCCAGCAGGAGACATGGTAGCAATCAGCCCCAGCATTTT. Protein product: CASRRHGSNQPQHF.

This chain links TRBV2 with TRBJ2-1; possibly TRBD2 for D (5 bases). Germline V CDR1 and CDR2: SNHLY, FYNNEI. Trimming removed 3 bases at V and 9 bases at J, with 15 bases between. CDR3 length equals 14 residues. In DNA, the CDR3 is TGTGCCAGCAGTGAGAATCCCCTGGCGGGTGAGCAGTTCTTC. It translates to CASSENPLAGEQFF.

Only a few counts were recorded for this clone. The chain has TRBV28 and TRBJ1-2; TRBD1 matches 7 bases. Germline CDR1 is MDHEN and CDR2 is SYDVKM. V shed 6 bases, J shed 4 bases, and the junction held 8 bases outside the gene matches. This CDR3 has 14 residues. CDR3 sequence reads: CASRPGQEIYGYTF. Here the CDR3 DNA reads TGTGCCAGCAGACCCGGACAGGAAATCTATGGCTACACCTTC.

This clone was observed a single time. The chain uses TRBV9 and TRBJ2-2; 8 positions match TRBD2. The CDR3 runs to 17 residues. CDR1 and CDR2 (germline): SGDLS, YYNGEE. J lost 0 bases, V lost 2 bases, and 6 bases had no gene match. In nucleotides, the CDR3 is TGTGCCAGCAGCGTTCTTAGCGGGGCCGCGAACACCGGGGAGCTGTTTTTT. Its translation: CASSVLSGAANTGELFF.

The chain couples TRBV28 to TRBJ1-6; 7 bases are a match to TRBD1. The CDR3 has 18 residues. Germline V lookup: CDR1 MDHEN, CDR2 SYDVKM. V trimming: 2 bases; J trimming: 0 bases; junction bases outside the gene matches: 7. The CDR3: CASSLGQVGASYNSPLHF. The CDR3 DNA reads TGTGCCAGCAGTTTAGGACAGGTGGGGGCCTCCTATAATTCACCCCTCCACTTT.

The rearrangement links TRBV5-1 to TRBJ2-2; the D is unclear. This CDR3 region has 13 residues. Germline V gene lookup returns CDR1 SGHRS and CDR2 YFSETQ. Trimming cost V 2 bases and J 4 bases, with 6 bases left between them. In DNA form, the CDR3 reads TGCGCCAGCAGCTTTGACATCACCGGGGAGCTGTTTTTT. As protein: CASSFDITGELFF.

This clone showed up just once. The rearrangement links TRBV10-3 to TRBJ1-2; TRBD1 might be the D (6 bases). Trimming cost V 0 bases and J 0 bases, with 8 bases left between them. The germline CDR1 and CDR2 sequences are ENHRY and SYGVKD. CDR3 length equals 15 residues. The CDR3 DNA sequence: TGTGCCATCAGTGAGTCCGGACAGTCTAACTATGGCTACACCTTC. The encoded protein is CAISESGQSNYGYTF.

This chain joins TRBV28 and TRBJ2-1; 13 nucleotides match TRBD2. Germline V gene data show CDR1 as MDHEN and CDR2 as SYDVKM. The CDR3 extends over 15 amino acids. V lost 6 bases, J lost 7 bases, and 6 bases stayed unmatched. CDR3 amino acids: CASSLTSGGRNEQFF. CDR3 nucleotides: TGTGCCAGCAGCCTGACTAGCGGGGGGAGGAATGAGCAGTTCTTC.

This chain joins TRBV5-1 and TRBJ2-1; 8 bases match TRBD2. The CDR3 length is 16 residues. Unmatched junction bases numbered 11, after V lost 0 bases and J lost 9 bases. Germline values: CDR1 SGHRS, CDR2 YFSETQ. CDR3 DNA sequence: TGCGCCAGCAGCTTGGAAGGCACTAGCGGAACAATTGAGCAGTTCTTC. It specifies CASSLEGTSGTIEQFF.

As DNA, the CDR3 is TGTGCCAGCTCACCTCCGGGACACGACATTCAGTACTTC. As protein: CASSPPGHDIQYF. The genes are TRBV18 and TRBJ2-4; TRBD1 might be the D (6 bases). Germline V gene sequence: CDR1 KGHSH, CDR2 LQKENI. The CDR3 contains 13 residues. The germline V and J ends were trimmed by 3 bases and 8 bases, with 11 bases remaining between them.

Concerning this clone itself: The sample has other DNA sequences that encode this CDR3 too. This chain joins TRBV4-1 and TRBJ1-2; 10 nucleotides match TRBD1. The CDR3 runs 15 residues. The J segment lost 2 bases and the V segment lost 2 bases, leaving 2 bases of the junction unmatched. Germline loops: CDR1 MGHRA, CDR2 YSYEKL. In DNA, the CDR3 is TGCGCCAGCAGCCAAAGGACAGGGGGGAACTATGGCTACACCTTC. It translates to CASSQRTGGNYGYTF.

The rearrangement uses TRBV9 and TRBJ1-4; no clear D gene. There are 16 residues in the CDR3. Per the germline V gene, CDR1 is SGDLS and CDR2 is YYNGEE. V lost 0 bases, J lost 0 bases, and 9 bases lay in between. CDR3 coding DNA: TGTGCCAGCAGCGTAGGAGCGACGGCAACTAATGAAAAACTGTTTTTT. Translation: CASSVGATATNEKLFF. Together with reference TRBV9 and TRBJ1-4, the CDR3 gives the full variable domain: DSGVTQTPKHLITATGQRVTLRCSPRSGDLSVYWYQQSLDQGLQFLIQYYNGEERAKGNILERFSAQQFPDLHSELNLSSLELGDSALYFCASSVGATATNEKLFFGSGTQLSVL.

CDR3 in DNA: TGTGCCAGCACCCAGGGCTATGGCTACACCTTC. This sequence encodes CASTQGYGYTF. V and J are TRBV6-5 and TRBJ1-2, with TRBD1 as a possible D gene (5 bases). The CDR3 covers 11 residues. V was pared by 7 bases and J by 4 bases, with 7 bases between. CDR1 is MNHEY and CDR2 is SVGAGI in the germline V gene.

This clone was detected a few times. The V and J genes are TRBV6-5 and TRBJ2-5, with D possibly being TRBD1 (5 bases). This CDR3 is 12 amino acids long. The germline gives CDR1 MNHEY, CDR2 SVGAGI. V was clipped by 6 bases and J by 5 bases, with 10 bases between them. The CDR3 reads CASRGPGETQYF. In nucleotides, the CDR3 is TGTGCCAGCAGAGGGCCAGGGGAGACCCAGTACTTC.

The table lists this clone with a few counts. V usage is TRBV30 and J usage is TRBJ1-5, with no clear D. Per germline, CDR1 GTSNPN and CDR2 SVGIG (reference sequence). The CDR3 has 14 residues. The V end was cut by 2 bases, the J end by 2 bases, with 10 bases between. This chain's CDR3 is CAWSLQSGNQPQHF. The CDR3 nucleotides are TGTGCCTGGAGTCTACAGTCAGGCAATCAGCCCCAGCATTTT.

This chain uses TRBV7-2 with TRBJ2-1; no reliable D call. Germline CDR1 reads SGHTA; CDR2 reads FQGNSA. There are 13 residues in the CDR3. V dropped 1 base and J dropped 5 bases, with 6 bases sitting between them. The CDR3 spells CASSLGTDNEQFF. As DNA, the CDR3 is TGTGCCAGCAGCTTAGGTACGGACAATGAGCAGTTCTTC.

The chain links TRBV21-1 to TRBJ2-2; the table's D call TRBD2 went unverified against the DNA. TRBV21-1 is described as a pseudogene. CDR3 length: 16 amino acids. CDR3 region: CASSKELAANTGELFF. As DNA, the CDR3 is TGTGCCAGCAGCAAGGAACTAGCGGCCAACACCGGGGAGCTGTTTTTT.